The entry below describes one TCR beta chain. Its matching antigen is unknown. This sample was included in a study of vaccination effects on CD4 cells after COVID-19. Study results and caveats: At late timepoints after vaccination, vaccine- and infection-induced clones shrank markedly.

Some clones are missing from TCRdb's copy, which holds only in-frame ones; the method was immunoSEQ multiplex PCR. Altogether about 19,000 clones are present, approximately 81% being singletons, with the ten largest covering 16%. The CDR3 runs to 13 residues. V was trimmed by 3 bases and J by 7 bases, leaving 12 bases between them. The germline V gene has CDR1 LNHNV and CDR2 YYDKDF (reference sequence). Antigen-specific CD4+ T cells were first expanded with viral peptide pools by the ViraFEST assay and only then sequenced. It was after around 10 days of culture that CD4+ T cells were isolated. A PCR test confirmed that the person had SARS-CoV-2 infection between March and December 2020. The culture medium for two million PBMC per well included 9.5 to 10 IU/ml IL-2 and around 10 ug/ml peptides.

The sample here was CD4+ T cells from PBMCs cultured with SARS-CoV-2 spike peptides, taken before COVID-19 vaccination. This receptor was taken from a human donor who had a prior SARS-CoV-2 infection. The chain carries TRBV15 and TRBJ1-1; tentative D call: TRBD1 (5 bases). The chain's CDR3 is CATSSDGGGEAFF. The CDR3 DNA reads as TGTGCCACCAGCAGTGATGGCGGGGGTGAAGCTTTCTTT.